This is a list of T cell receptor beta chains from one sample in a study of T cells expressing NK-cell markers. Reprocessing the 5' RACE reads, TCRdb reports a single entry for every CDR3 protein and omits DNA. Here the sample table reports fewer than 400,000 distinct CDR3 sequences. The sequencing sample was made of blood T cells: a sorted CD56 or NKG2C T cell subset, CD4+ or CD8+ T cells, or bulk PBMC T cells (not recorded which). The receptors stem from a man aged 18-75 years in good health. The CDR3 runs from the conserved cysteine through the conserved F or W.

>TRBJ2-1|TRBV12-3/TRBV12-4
CASSRSIIAGSSDNEQFF
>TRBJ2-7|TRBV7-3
CASSLRDRDGEQYF
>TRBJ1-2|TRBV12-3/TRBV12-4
CASSAPGTGFYGYTF
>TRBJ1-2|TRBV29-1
CSVARGLGYGYTF
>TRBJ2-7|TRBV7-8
CASSFERFYEQYF
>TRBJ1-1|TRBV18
CASSPPNWTVQGAFF
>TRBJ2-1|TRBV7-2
CASSLSGRGSDEQFF
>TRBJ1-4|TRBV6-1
CASRSTGGATNEKLFF
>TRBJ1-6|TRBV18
CASSPSPGLNSPLHF
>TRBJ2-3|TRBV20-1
CSARWHSSTDTQYF
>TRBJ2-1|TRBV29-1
CSVEDPTGRVYNEQFF
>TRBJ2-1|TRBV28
CASSSGLAGGHEQFF
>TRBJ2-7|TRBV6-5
CASSYLAGRTYEQYF
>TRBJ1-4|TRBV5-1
CASRLQRDSNEKLFF
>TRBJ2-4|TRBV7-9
CASSEGNIQYF
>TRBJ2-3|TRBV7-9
CASGLRGGMADTQYF
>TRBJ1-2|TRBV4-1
CASSQTRDSSKGPTNYGYTF
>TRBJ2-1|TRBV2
CASSWGRGDNEQFF
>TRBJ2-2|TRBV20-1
CSARGVVAGALTGELFF
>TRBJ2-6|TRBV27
CASGWTSGVRSGANVLTF
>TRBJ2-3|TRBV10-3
CAISDLTDQLDTQYF
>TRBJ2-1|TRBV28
CASTPYKFLREEQFF
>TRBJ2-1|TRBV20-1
CSARDKLLGRGYNEQFF
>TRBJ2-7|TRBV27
CASSSIPLGSYEQYF
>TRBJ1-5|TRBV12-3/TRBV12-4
CASSTGFRDQPQHF
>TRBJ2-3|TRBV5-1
CASSPNYVGGTDTQYF
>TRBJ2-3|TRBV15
CATSRVSLHTQYF
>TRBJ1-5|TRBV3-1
CASSQAPYQPQHF
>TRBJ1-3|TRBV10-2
CASRHPGQSGNTIYF
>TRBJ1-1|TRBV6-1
CASNLRQGAEAFF
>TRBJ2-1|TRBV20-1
CSASSGLAGGRLQFF
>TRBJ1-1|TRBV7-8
CASSPTRGAGNTEAFF
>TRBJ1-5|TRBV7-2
CASTQGGVPNQPQHF
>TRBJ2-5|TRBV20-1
CSASPWGLQTQYF
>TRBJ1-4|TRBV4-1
CASSPVPGPNEKLFF
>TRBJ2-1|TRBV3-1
CASSQDLAGGPYNEQFF
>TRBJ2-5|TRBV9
CASSVAYRQGIQETQYF
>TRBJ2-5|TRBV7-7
CASSSGGQGTETQYF
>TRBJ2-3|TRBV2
CASSEAGGGDTQYF
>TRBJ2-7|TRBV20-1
CSARAVQGKAYEQYF
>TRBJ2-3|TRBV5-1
CASSLGTGTTVTDTQYF
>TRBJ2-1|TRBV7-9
CASSLAPLYNEQFF
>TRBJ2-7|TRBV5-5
CASSLTGQGYEQYF
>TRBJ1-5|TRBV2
CASRGGPQPQHF
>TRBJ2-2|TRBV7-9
CASSLAKQGGTGELFF
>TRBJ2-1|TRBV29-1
CSIGRVQRGGDPYNEQFF
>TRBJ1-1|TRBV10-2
CASMTGGAGNTEAFF
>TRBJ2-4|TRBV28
CASSSAVRGLAKNIQYF
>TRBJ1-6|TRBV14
CASSQGPRVDYNSPLHF
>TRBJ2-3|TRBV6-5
CASSYSFAGQRTDTQYF
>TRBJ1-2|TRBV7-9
CASTPGPGYGYTF
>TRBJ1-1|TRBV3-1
CASGQWTENTEAFF